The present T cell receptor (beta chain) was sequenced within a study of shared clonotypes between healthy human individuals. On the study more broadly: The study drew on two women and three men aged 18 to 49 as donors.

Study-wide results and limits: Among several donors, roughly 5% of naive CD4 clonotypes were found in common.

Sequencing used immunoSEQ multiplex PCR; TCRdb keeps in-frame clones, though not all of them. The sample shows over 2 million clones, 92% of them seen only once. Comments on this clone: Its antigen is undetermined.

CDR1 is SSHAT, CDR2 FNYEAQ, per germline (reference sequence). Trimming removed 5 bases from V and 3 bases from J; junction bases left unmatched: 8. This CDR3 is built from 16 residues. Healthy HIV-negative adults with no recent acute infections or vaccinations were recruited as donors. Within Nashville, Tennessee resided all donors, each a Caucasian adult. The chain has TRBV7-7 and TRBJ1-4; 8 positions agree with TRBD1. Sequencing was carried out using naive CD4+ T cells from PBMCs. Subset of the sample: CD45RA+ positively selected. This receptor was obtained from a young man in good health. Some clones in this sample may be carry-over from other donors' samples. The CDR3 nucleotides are TGTGCCAGCAGCCCCCGACCGACAGGGGCTAATGAAAAACTGTTTTTT. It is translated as CASSPRPTGANEKLFF.